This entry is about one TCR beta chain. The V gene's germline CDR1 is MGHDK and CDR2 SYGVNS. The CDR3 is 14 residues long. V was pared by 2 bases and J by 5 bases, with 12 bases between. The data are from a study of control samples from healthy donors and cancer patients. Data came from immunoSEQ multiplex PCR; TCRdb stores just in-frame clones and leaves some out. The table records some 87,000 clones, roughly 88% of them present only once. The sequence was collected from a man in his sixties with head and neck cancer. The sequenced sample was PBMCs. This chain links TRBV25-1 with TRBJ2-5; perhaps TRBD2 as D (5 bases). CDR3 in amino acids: CASSELGPGETQYF. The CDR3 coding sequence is TGTGCCAGCAGTGAACTAGGGCCGGGGGAGACCCAGTACTTC.